A selection of T cell receptor beta chains follows, all from one sample in a study of CD49a tissue-resident CD8 T cells in human skin. Assay: immunoSEQ multiplex PCR; the TCRdb copy retains only in-frame clones and omits some. The listing contains a few clones. The sample taken for sequencing was CD103+ CD49a+ CD8+ T cells sorted from skin epidermis. The source is a human donor in good health. Each CDR3 is given with its conserved first and last residue. D genes are given only for firm matches.

cdr3_aa | cdr3_nt | v_call | d_call | j_call
CSSPGQGTGNEQFF | TGCAGCAGTCCGGGACAGGGGACTGGCAATGAGCAGTTCTTC | TRBV29-1 | TRBD1 | TRBJ2-1
CASKFPGSTQSRANVLTF | TGTGCCAGCAAGTTTCCGGGGAGTACACAAAGTCGGGCCAACGTCCTGACTTTC | TRBV5-2 | NA | TRBJ2-6